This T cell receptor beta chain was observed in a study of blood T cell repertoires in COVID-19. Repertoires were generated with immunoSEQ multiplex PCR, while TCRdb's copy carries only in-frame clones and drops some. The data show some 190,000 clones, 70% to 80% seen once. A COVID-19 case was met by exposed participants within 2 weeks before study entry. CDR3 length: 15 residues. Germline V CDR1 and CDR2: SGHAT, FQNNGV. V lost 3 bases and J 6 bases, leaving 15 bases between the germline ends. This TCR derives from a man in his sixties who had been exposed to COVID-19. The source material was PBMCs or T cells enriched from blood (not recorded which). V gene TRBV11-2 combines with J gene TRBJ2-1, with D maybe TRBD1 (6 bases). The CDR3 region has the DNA TGTGCCAGCAGCTTCCTACCCTTAGGGGGCAATGAGCAGTTCTTC. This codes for CASSFLPLGGNEQFF. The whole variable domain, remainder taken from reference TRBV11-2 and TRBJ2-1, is EAGVAQSPRYKIIEKRQSVAFWCNPISGHATLYWYQQILGQGPKLLIQFQNNGVVDDSQLPKDRFSAERLKGVDSTLKIQPAKLEDSAVYLCASSFLPLGGNEQFFGPGTRLTVL.